This T cell receptor (beta chain) originates from a study of blood T cell repertoires in COVID-19. For the study at large: Samples representing acute and convalescent COVID-19 were sourced from the United States, Italy and Spain. In each case, the material was cDNA or gDNA derived from T cells, B-cell-depleted T cells, or PBMCs.

The V gene's germline CDR1 is SEHNR and CDR2 FQNEAQ (reference sequence). The CDR3 length is 16 residues. The trim removed 5 bases at V and 2 bases at J, leaving 8 bases unmatched. Per the study methods: Amplification from reference gene primers served as the basis for estimated nucleated cell counts. This table comes from immunoSEQ multiplex PCR, and its TCRdb copy is limited to in-frame clones, with some not included. V and J calls and clone size are as listed in that table; D and trimming were resolved from the DNA. The sample holds approximately 130,000 clones, around 80% seen once. The clonotype comes from a human donor in a cohort sampled during active COVID-19. This rearrangement joins TRBV7-9 to TRBJ2-2, with 7 nucleotides matching TRBD1. The sample taken for sequencing was peripheral blood. CDR3 amino acids: CASSLRDSSNTGELFF. In DNA, the CDR3 is TGTGCCAGCAGCCTCCGGGACAGCAGTAACACCGGGGAGCTGTTTTTT. The full variable domain, with the rest looked up from reference TRBV7-9 and TRBJ2-2, is DTGVSQNPRHKITKRGQNVTFRCDPISEHNRLYWYRQTLGQGPEFLTYFQNEAQLEKSRLLSDRFSAERPKGSFSTLEIQRTEQGDSAMYLCASSLRDSSNTGELFFGEGSRLTVL.